The rows below give T cell receptor beta chains drawn from one sample of a study of blood T cells in healthy people across ages. TCRdb recomputed calls from the 5' RACE reads with MiXCR, one row per CDR3 protein. The sample lists 600,000 to 650,000 distinct CDR3 sequences; 58% were seen once. The sample consisted of blood. All receptors derive from a man in his 60s in good health. The CDR3 runs from the conserved cysteine through the conserved F or W. Each record gives: CDR3 DNA, CDR3 protein, V gene, clone size, D gene, J gene. A D gene is named only where the DNA matches it firmly. Expanded clones get a size class; other rows say once, few or many, or leave the size out.

cdr3_nt: TGTGCCAGCAGTTTCCAGGGGGCCCAGCCCCAGCATTTT; cdr3_aa: CASSFQGAQPQHF; v_call: TRBV27; clone_size: many; d_call: TRBD1; j_call: TRBJ1-5
cdr3_nt: TGTGCCAGCAGCTTAGCTGGGACCCGCAATGAGCAGTACTTC; cdr3_aa: CASSLAGTRNEQYF; v_call: TRBV7-9; clone_size: -; d_call: -; j_call: TRBJ2-7
cdr3_nt: TGTGCCAGCAGCCAAATACAGCATCCCGTCTACAATGAGCAGTTCTTC; cdr3_aa: CASSQIQHPVYNEQFF; v_call: TRBV13; clone_size: -; d_call: -; j_call: TRBJ2-1
cdr3_nt: TGCGCCAGCAGCCAAGACTCGGGAAGGGTTTACGAGCAGTACTTC; cdr3_aa: CASSQDSGRVYEQYF; v_call: TRBV4-1; clone_size: -; d_call: -; j_call: TRBJ2-7
cdr3_nt: TGCAGCGTTGAATGGGGCCAGGGGGTTGGTGGCTACACCTTC; cdr3_aa: CSVEWGQGVGGYTF; v_call: TRBV29-1; clone_size: -; d_call: TRBD1; j_call: TRBJ1-2
cdr3_nt: TGCAGCATCCACGGGGAGACTAACTATGGCTACACCTTC; cdr3_aa: CSIHGETNYGYTF; v_call: TRBV29-1; clone_size: many; d_call: -; j_call: TRBJ1-2
cdr3_nt: TGCAGCGTTGAAGTCGGACAGGGGGTCGGCTATGGCTACACCTTC; cdr3_aa: CSVEVGQGVGYGYTF; v_call: TRBV29-1; clone_size: -; d_call: TRBD1; j_call: TRBJ1-2
cdr3_nt: TGTGCCAGCAGCCTCAATACAGGGTATATCGAGCAGTACTTC; cdr3_aa: CASSLNTGYIEQYF; v_call: TRBV5-5; clone_size: many; d_call: -; j_call: TRBJ2-7
cdr3_nt: TGTGCCAGCTCACCCGGTTCCAATGGCGAAGCTTTCTTT; cdr3_aa: CASSPGSNGEAFF; v_call: TRBV18; clone_size: -; d_call: -; j_call: TRBJ1-1
cdr3_nt: TGCAGTGCTGGGACTAGCGGGATAGAGACCCAGTACTTC; cdr3_aa: CSAGTSGIETQYF; v_call: TRBV20-1; clone_size: -; d_call: TRBD2; j_call: TRBJ2-5
cdr3_nt: TGTGCCAGCAGTACCCATGGGGACAGGGTTTCTTCTGGGGCCAACGTCCTGACTTTC; cdr3_aa: CASSTHGDRVSSGANVLTF; v_call: TRBV6-2/TRBV6-3; clone_size: -; d_call: TRBD1; j_call: TRBJ2-6
cdr3_nt: TGTGCCAGCAGCCTCCCCCGGGCAGAGCAGTTCTTC; cdr3_aa: CASSLPRAEQFF; v_call: TRBV12-3/TRBV12-4; clone_size: -; d_call: -; j_call: TRBJ2-1
cdr3_nt: TGCAGTGCTAGATCCCTGAGAGAGCAGTACTTC; cdr3_aa: CSARSLREQYF; v_call: TRBV20-1; clone_size: few; d_call: -; j_call: TRBJ2-7
cdr3_nt: TGCAGTGCTACACAGGGGGAGACCCAGTACTTC; cdr3_aa: CSATQGETQYF; v_call: TRBV20-1; clone_size: -; d_call: TRBD1; j_call: TRBJ2-5
cdr3_nt: TGCAGTGCTAGAGCTGCGGCAGGGGGGGGTTACGAGCAGTACTTC; cdr3_aa: CSARAAAGGGYEQYF; v_call: TRBV20-1; clone_size: -; d_call: -; j_call: TRBJ2-7
cdr3_nt: TGTGCCAGCAGGACTAGCGGCACAGATACGCAGTATTTT; cdr3_aa: CASRTSGTDTQYF; v_call: TRBV6-2/TRBV6-3; clone_size: -; d_call: TRBD2; j_call: TRBJ2-3
cdr3_nt: TGCAGTGCTAGAGATCTAGACAGTCCTTCATATGGCTACACCTTC; cdr3_aa: CSARDLDSPSYGYTF; v_call: TRBV20-1; clone_size: -; d_call: -; j_call: TRBJ1-2
cdr3_nt: TGCAGTGCTGAGACTAGCGGGGGGGCTTTAGAGACCCGGTACTTC; cdr3_aa: CSAETSGGALETRYF; v_call: TRBV20-1; clone_size: -; d_call: TRBD2; j_call: TRBJ2-5
cdr3_nt: TGCAGCGTTCCGGGAGGGGCCGATGAAAAACTGTTTTTT; cdr3_aa: CSVPGGADEKLFF; v_call: TRBV29-1; clone_size: -; d_call: -; j_call: TRBJ1-4
cdr3_nt: TGTGCCAGCAGCCAACACCCAACAGGGAGGGAGACCCAGTACTTC; cdr3_aa: CASSQHPTGRETQYF; v_call: TRBV3-1; clone_size: -; d_call: -; j_call: TRBJ2-5
cdr3_nt: TGCAGCGTTGTAACTTCGGGCAGGGAGACCCAGTACTTC; cdr3_aa: CSVVTSGRETQYF; v_call: TRBV29-1; clone_size: -; d_call: -; j_call: TRBJ2-5
cdr3_nt: TGCGCCAGCAGCTTGGGTACAGAAGGGGGCAAGCTGTTTTTT; cdr3_aa: CASSLGTEGGKLFF; v_call: TRBV5-1; clone_size: -; d_call: TRBD1; j_call: TRBJ2-2
cdr3_nt: TGCAGTGCTAGAGGCGGGCAGGGGGGAGAGACCCAGTACTTC; cdr3_aa: CSARGGQGGETQYF; v_call: TRBV20-1; clone_size: -; d_call: -; j_call: TRBJ2-5
cdr3_nt: TGTGCCAGCAGCCCAGAGACAGGGGGGGAGCAGTACTTC; cdr3_aa: CASSPETGGEQYF; v_call: TRBV9; clone_size: once; d_call: TRBD1; j_call: TRBJ2-4
cdr3_nt: TGTGCCATCAACTCCGGGGCCCACATGAACACTGAAGCTTTCTTT; cdr3_aa: CAINSGAHMNTEAFF; v_call: TRBV10-3; clone_size: -; d_call: -; j_call: TRBJ1-1
cdr3_nt: TGTGCCAGCAGTGTTGTGGATACGCAGTATTTT; cdr3_aa: CASSVVDTQYF; v_call: TRBV2; clone_size: few; d_call: -; j_call: TRBJ2-3
cdr3_nt: TGCGCCAGCAGCTCTGCCCCGCGACTCGAGCAGTACTTC; cdr3_aa: CASSSAPRLEQYF; v_call: TRBV5-1; clone_size: -; d_call: -; j_call: TRBJ2-7
cdr3_nt: TGCGCCAGCAGTCTAGCGGGGGGCGTGAATACGCAGTATTTT; cdr3_aa: CASSLAGGVNTQYF; v_call: TRBV4-1; clone_size: -; d_call: TRBD2; j_call: TRBJ2-3
cdr3_nt: TGTGCCAGCAGCGTAGGAATACAGGGAGAACTGTTTTTT; cdr3_aa: CASSVGIQGELFF; v_call: TRBV7-2; clone_size: few; d_call: -; j_call: TRBJ1-4